This TCR beta chain derives from a study of shared clonotypes between healthy human individuals. Study context: Per-donor plates numbered three CD4 naive, three CD4 memory, two CD8 naive and one CD8 memory. Whole-study findings and limits: Rarefaction curves obtained for sorted subsets showed sequencing incomplete despite large depth.

In the original workflow: Filtering differed, since immunoSEQ gave only junction sequences and no quality scores. Only in-frame clones appear in the TCRdb table, and some are missing; sequencing was by immunoSEQ multiplex PCR. Clone size and the V and J calls come from that table; the DNA yielded D and trimming. The profile shows roughly 86,000 clones, 60% to 70% of them singletons. This clone showed up just a few times. The target antigen is unknown. The CDR3 totals 11 residues. Germline-derived CDR1 and CDR2 are MNHEY and SVGAGI. V was pared by 5 bases and J by 9 bases, with 8 bases between. The origin of this receptor is a man aged 30 to 39 in good health. The chain has TRBV6-5 and TRBJ1-5; D unclear. Sequencing input: memory CD8+ T cells sorted from blood. Subset indicated: CD45RO+ cells pooled with CCR7-negative TemRA cells. CDR3 protein: CASSKNRPQHF. The CDR3 DNA follows: TGTGCCAGCAGTAAAAACAGGCCCCAGCATTTT.